This TCR beta chain was sequenced for a study of T cells in Graves' hyperthyroidism and ophthalmopathy. Amplified TCR beta CDR3 regions derived from RNA transcripts. Primed by the HTBI set, a first-round RT-PCR was run on the TCR CDR3. MiXCR, applied by TCRdb to the multiplex PCR reads, yields one record per CDR3 protein. The data show under 450,000 distinct CDR3 sequences, approximately 15% seen once. This CDR3 contains 16 residues. V lost 4 bases and J 0 bases, leaving 13 bases between the germline ends. From germline, CDR1 is SNHLY and CDR2 FYNNEI. Worth noting for this clonotype: What it recognizes is unknown.

Points from the study as a whole: Peripheral blood also featured most of the thyroid clonotypes expanded above 0.001. Onset of ophthalmopathy came a median approximately 6.9 months after the model predicted it.

The specimen was blood. The rearrangement uses TRBV2 and TRBJ1-5; D not resolved. The receptor was derived from a young woman with Graves' hyperthyroidism. CDR3 in DNA: TGTGCCAGCAGTGTTGAGGACCGTTATAGCAATCAGCCCCAGCATTTT. This codes for CASSVEDRYSNQPQHF.